A selection of T cell receptor beta chains follows, all from one sample in a study of early T cells in non-severe SARS-CoV-2 infection. Via MiXCR, TCRdb re-called the 5' RACE reads, giving one row per CDR3 protein. The table lists some 77,000 distinct CDR3 sequences, less than 5.5% of them singletons. The sequencing used whole blood, collected at baseline. The receptor source for this set is an adult who was a healthcare worker with PCR-confirmed SARS-CoV-2 infection or an uninfected control (not recorded which). Both conserved end residues are part of each CDR3. Fields, in order: J gene, clone size, D gene, V gene, CDR3 protein, CDR3 DNA. The D gene is left open where the match is weak. Some rows have no size entry. The others give once, few or many, or a class for an expanded clone.

j_call: TRBJ1-2; clone_size: many; d_call: -; v_call: TRBV5-1; cdr3_aa: CASSSGAPGDGYTF; cdr3_nt: TGCGCCAGCAGCTCCGGCGCTCCCGGTGATGGCTACACCTTC
j_call: TRBJ2-3; clone_size: -; d_call: TRBD2; v_call: TRBV5-1; cdr3_aa: CASSLGTSGETQYF; cdr3_nt: TGCGCCAGCAGCTTAGGGACTAGCGGGGAGACGCAGTATTTT
j_call: TRBJ1-1; clone_size: many; d_call: -; v_call: TRBV5-1; cdr3_aa: CASSLETAFTEAFF; cdr3_nt: TGCGCCAGCAGCTTAGAGACTGCCTTCACTGAAGCTTTCTTT
j_call: TRBJ2-1; clone_size: few; d_call: TRBD2; v_call: TRBV28; cdr3_aa: CASSLFTSGSFNEQFF; cdr3_nt: TGTGCCAGCAGTTTATTCACTAGCGGGAGCTTCAATGAGCAGTTCTTC
j_call: TRBJ2-1; clone_size: once; d_call: -; v_call: TRBV5-5; cdr3_aa: CASSYSDSIYNEQFF; cdr3_nt: TGTGCCAGCAGCTACTCCGACAGCATCTACAATGAGCAGTTCTTC
j_call: TRBJ2-5; clone_size: -; d_call: -; v_call: TRBV6-2/TRBV6-3; cdr3_aa: CASSRARGSETQYF; cdr3_nt: TGTGCCAGCAGCCGAGCTCGTGGGTCGGAGACCCAGTACTTC
j_call: TRBJ2-3; clone_size: -; d_call: TRBD2; v_call: TRBV19; cdr3_aa: CASTLLAGGADTQYF; cdr3_nt: TGTGCCAGTACCTTACTAGCGGGAGGGGCAGATACGCAGTATTTT
j_call: TRBJ1-2; clone_size: many; d_call: -; v_call: TRBV7-9; cdr3_aa: CASSLAPQPYGYTF; cdr3_nt: TGTGCCAGCAGCTTAGCGCCGCAGCCATATGGCTACACCTTC
j_call: TRBJ2-3; clone_size: few; d_call: -; v_call: TRBV10-3; cdr3_aa: CATTGSTDTQYF; cdr3_nt: TGTGCCACCACCGGCAGCACAGATACGCAGTATTTT
j_call: TRBJ2-2; clone_size: many; d_call: -; v_call: TRBV13; cdr3_aa: CASSRREYGGELFF; cdr3_nt: TGTGCCAGCAGCCGACGGGAGTATGGCGGGGAGCTGTTTTTT
j_call: TRBJ2-7; clone_size: -; d_call: TRBD2; v_call: TRBV10-3; cdr3_aa: CAISEPGLADSSYEQYF; cdr3_nt: TGTGCCATCAGTGAGCCGGGACTAGCGGATAGCTCCTACGAGCAGTACTTC
j_call: TRBJ1-1; clone_size: few; d_call: TRBD1; v_call: TRBV5-1; cdr3_aa: CASSLQGVNTEAFF; cdr3_nt: TGCGCCAGCAGCTTGCAGGGGGTGAACACTGAAGCTTTCTTT
j_call: TRBJ1-1; clone_size: many; d_call: -; v_call: TRBV12-3/TRBV12-4; cdr3_aa: CASRGTTEAFF; cdr3_nt: TGTGCCAGCAGAGGGACCACTGAAGCTTTCTTT
j_call: TRBJ2-1; clone_size: -; d_call: TRBD1; v_call: TRBV5-1; cdr3_aa: CASSLAGTGVEQFF; cdr3_nt: TGCGCCAGCAGCTTGGCCGGGACAGGGGTCGAGCAGTTCTTC
j_call: TRBJ2-6; clone_size: many; d_call: -; v_call: TRBV27; cdr3_aa: CASRGANVLTF; cdr3_nt: TGTGCCAGCAGAGGGGCCAACGTCCTGACTTTC
j_call: TRBJ1-5; clone_size: many; d_call: -; v_call: TRBV12-5; cdr3_aa: CASGANRGNQPQHF; cdr3_nt: TGTGCTAGTGGTGCGAACAGGGGCAATCAGCCCCAGCATTTT
j_call: TRBJ2-5; clone_size: many; d_call: -; v_call: TRBV29-1; cdr3_aa: CSVAFHEETQYF; cdr3_nt: TGCAGCGTTGCATTCCACGAGGAGACCCAGTACTTC
j_call: TRBJ2-4; clone_size: many; d_call: TRBD2; v_call: TRBV12-3/TRBV12-4; cdr3_aa: CASSFLLAGGGDIQYF; cdr3_nt: TGTGCCAGCAGTTTCTTACTAGCGGGAGGAGGGGACATTCAGTACTTC
j_call: TRBJ1-1; clone_size: -; d_call: -; v_call: TRBV6-1; cdr3_aa: CASGRGPNTEAFF; cdr3_nt: TGTGCCAGCGGTCGGGGGCCAAACACTGAAGCTTTCTTT
j_call: TRBJ2-5; clone_size: many; d_call: -; v_call: TRBV5-4; cdr3_aa: CASSLEGQETQYF; cdr3_nt: TGTGCCAGCAGCTTGGAAGGCCAAGAGACCCAGTACTTC
j_call: TRBJ1-6; clone_size: many; d_call: TRBD1; v_call: TRBV12-3/TRBV12-4; cdr3_aa: CASSGQVGGPLHF; cdr3_nt: TGTGCCAGCAGTGGACAGGTCGGGGGACCCCTCCACTTT
j_call: TRBJ2-1; clone_size: few; d_call: TRBD2; v_call: TRBV20-1; cdr3_aa: CSGGTSGYNEQFF; cdr3_nt: TGCAGCGGGGGGACTAGCGGCTACAATGAGCAGTTCTTC
j_call: TRBJ2-7; clone_size: many; d_call: TRBD1; v_call: TRBV5-1; cdr3_aa: CASSSDPGQGYEQYF; cdr3_nt: TGCGCCAGCAGCTCTGACCCGGGACAGGGCTACGAGCAGTACTTC
j_call: TRBJ2-1; clone_size: many; d_call: TRBD2; v_call: TRBV27; cdr3_aa: CASSLRGREYYNEQFF; cdr3_nt: TGTGCCAGCAGTTTAAGAGGGCGGGAGTACTACAATGAGCAGTTCTTC
j_call: TRBJ2-1; clone_size: many; d_call: TRBD2; v_call: TRBV18; cdr3_aa: CASSPWTGGYNEQFF; cdr3_nt: TGTGCCAGCTCACCATGGACGGGAGGCTACAATGAGCAGTTCTTC
j_call: TRBJ1-2; clone_size: many; d_call: TRBD1; v_call: TRBV15; cdr3_aa: CATSRETTGVMDGYTF; cdr3_nt: TGTGCCACCAGCAGAGAAACGACAGGGGTGATGGATGGCTACACCTTC
j_call: TRBJ1-5; clone_size: -; d_call: -; v_call: TRBV2; cdr3_aa: CASTVAGNQPQHF; cdr3_nt: TGTGCCTCCACGGTAGCCGGCAATCAGCCCCAGCATTTT
j_call: TRBJ1-5; clone_size: many; d_call: -; v_call: TRBV27; cdr3_aa: CASSLAGGGQPQHF; cdr3_nt: TGTGCCAGCAGTTTAGCGGGGGGCGGTCAGCCCCAGCATTTT
j_call: TRBJ2-6; clone_size: many; d_call: TRBD1; v_call: TRBV10-3; cdr3_aa: CAISGRGTGTGGSSGANVLTF; cdr3_nt: TGTGCCATCAGTGGACGTGGGACAGGGACCGGAGGGAGCTCTGGGGCCAACGTCCTGACTTTC
j_call: TRBJ1-1; clone_size: many; d_call: -; v_call: TRBV12-3/TRBV12-4; cdr3_aa: CASSPQGPNTEAFF; cdr3_nt: TGTGCCAGCAGTCCACAGGGACCCAACACTGAAGCTTTCTTT